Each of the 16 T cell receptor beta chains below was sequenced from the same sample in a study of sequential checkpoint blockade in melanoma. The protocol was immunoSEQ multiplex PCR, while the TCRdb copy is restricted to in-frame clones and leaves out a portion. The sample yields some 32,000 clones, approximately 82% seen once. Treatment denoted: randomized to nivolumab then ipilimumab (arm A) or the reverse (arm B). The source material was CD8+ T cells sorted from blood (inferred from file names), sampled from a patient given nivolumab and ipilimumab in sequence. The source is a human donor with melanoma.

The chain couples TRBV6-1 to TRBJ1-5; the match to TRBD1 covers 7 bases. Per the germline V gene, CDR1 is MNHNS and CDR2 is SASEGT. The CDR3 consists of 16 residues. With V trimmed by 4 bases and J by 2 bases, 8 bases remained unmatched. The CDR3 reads CASSGQQGLGNQPQHF. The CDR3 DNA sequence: TGTGCCAGCAGTGGACAACAGGGGTTGGGCAATCAGCCCCAGCATTTT.

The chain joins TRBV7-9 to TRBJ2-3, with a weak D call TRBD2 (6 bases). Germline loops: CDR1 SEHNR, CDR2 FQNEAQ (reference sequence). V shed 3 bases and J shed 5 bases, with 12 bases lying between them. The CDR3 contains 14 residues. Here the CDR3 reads CASSFWGVGDTQYF. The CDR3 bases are TGTGCCAGCAGCTTTTGGGGGGTGGGAGATACGCAGTATTTT. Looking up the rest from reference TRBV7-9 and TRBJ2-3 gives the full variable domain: DTGVSQNPRHKITKRGQNVTFRCDPISEHNRLYWYRQTLGQGPEFLTYFQNEAQLEKSRLLSDRFSAERPKGSFSTLEIQRTEQGDSAMYLCASSFWGVGDTQYFGPGTRLTVL.

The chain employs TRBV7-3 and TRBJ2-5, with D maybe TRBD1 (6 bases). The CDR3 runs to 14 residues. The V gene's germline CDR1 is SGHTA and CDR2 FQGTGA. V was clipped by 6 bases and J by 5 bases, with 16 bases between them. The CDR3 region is CASSPGTMGETQYF. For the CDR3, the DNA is TGTGCCAGCAGTCCCGGGACAATGGGGGAGACCCAGTACTTC.

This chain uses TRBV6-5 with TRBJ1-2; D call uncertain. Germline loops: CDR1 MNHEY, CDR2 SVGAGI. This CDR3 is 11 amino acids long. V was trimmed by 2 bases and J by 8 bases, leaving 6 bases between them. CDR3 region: CASSYGEGYTF. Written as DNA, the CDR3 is TGTGCCAGCAGTTACGGAGAAGGCTACACCTTC.

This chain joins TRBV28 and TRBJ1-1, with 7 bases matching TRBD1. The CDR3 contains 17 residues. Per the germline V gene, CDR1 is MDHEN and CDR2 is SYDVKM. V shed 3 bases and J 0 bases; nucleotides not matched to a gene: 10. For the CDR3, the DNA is TGTGCCAGCAGTTTCGACAGGGTGAGCCAAATGAACACTGAAGCTTTCTTT. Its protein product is CASSFDRVSQMNTEAFF.

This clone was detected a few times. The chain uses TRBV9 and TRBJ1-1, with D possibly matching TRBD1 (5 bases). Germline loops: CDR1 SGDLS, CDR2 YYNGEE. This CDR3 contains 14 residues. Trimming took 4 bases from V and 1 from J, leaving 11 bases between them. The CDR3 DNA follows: TGTGCCAGCAGCCCCGGGACTTCGAACACTGAAGCTTTCTTT. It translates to CASSPGTSNTEAFF. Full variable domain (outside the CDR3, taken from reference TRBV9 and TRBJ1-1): DSGVTQTPKHLITATGQRVTLRCSPRSGDLSVYWYQQSLDQGLQFLIQYYNGEERAKGNILERFSAQQFPDLHSELNLSSLELGDSALYFCASSPGTSNTEAFFGQGTRLTVV.

In nucleotides, the CDR3 is TGTGCCAGCTGGACGGGGGGGACGTACGAGCAGTACTTC. This codes for CASWTGGTYEQYF. V is TRBV7-9 and J is TRBJ2-7; 8 bases map to TRBD2. CDR1 is SEHNR, CDR2 FQNEAQ, per germline (reference sequence). The CDR3 is 13 residues long. Trimming at V came to 8 bases and at J to 4 bases, leaving 7 bases not matched to a gene. The full variable domain, rest sourced from reference TRBV7-9 and TRBJ2-7, is DTGVSQNPRHKITKRGQNVTFRCDPISEHNRLYWYRQTLGQGPEFLTYFQNEAQLEKSRLLSDRFSAERPKGSFSTLEIQRTEQGDSAMYLCASWTGGTYEQYFGPGTRLTVT.

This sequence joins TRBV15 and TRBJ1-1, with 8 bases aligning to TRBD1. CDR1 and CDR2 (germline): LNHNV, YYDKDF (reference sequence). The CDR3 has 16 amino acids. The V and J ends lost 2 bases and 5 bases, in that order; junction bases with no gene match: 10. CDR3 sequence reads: CATSRYRGQGDTEAFF. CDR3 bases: TGTGCCACCAGCAGATACCGAGGACAGGGAGATACTGAAGCTTTCTTT. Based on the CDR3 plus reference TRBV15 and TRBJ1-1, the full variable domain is DAMVIQNPRYQVTQFGKPVTLSCSQTLNHNVMYWYQQKSSQAPKLLFHYYDKDFNNEADTPDNFQSRRPNTSFCFLDIRSPGLGDTAMYLCATSRYRGQGDTEAFFGQGTRLTVV.

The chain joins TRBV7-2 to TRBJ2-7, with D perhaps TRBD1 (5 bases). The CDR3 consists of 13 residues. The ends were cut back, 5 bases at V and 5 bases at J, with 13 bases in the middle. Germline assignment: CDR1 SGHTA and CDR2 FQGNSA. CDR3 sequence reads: CASSRDSGDEQYF. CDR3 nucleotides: TGTGCCAGCAGCAGAGACAGTGGGGACGAGCAGTACTTC.

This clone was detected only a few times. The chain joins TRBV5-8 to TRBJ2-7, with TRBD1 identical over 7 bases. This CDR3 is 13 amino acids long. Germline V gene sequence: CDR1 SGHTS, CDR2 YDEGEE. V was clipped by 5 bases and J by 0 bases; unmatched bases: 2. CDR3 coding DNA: TGTGCCAGCAGACGGGACAGCTCCTACGAGCAGTACTTC. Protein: CASRRDSSYEQYF.

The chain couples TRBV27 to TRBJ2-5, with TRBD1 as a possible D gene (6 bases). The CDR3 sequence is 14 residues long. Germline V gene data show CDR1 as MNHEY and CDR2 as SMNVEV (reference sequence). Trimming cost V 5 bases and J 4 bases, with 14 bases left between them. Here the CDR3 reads CASSPRGPRETQYF. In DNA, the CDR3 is TGTGCCAGCAGTCCCAGGGGCCCCAGAGAGACCCAGTACTTC.

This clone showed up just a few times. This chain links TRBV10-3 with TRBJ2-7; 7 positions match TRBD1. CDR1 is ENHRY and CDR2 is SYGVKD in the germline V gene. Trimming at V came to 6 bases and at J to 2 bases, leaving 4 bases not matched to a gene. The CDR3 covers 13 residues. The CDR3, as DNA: TGTGCCATCAGGAGGGACAGCACCTACGAGCAGTACTTC. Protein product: CAIRRDSTYEQYF.

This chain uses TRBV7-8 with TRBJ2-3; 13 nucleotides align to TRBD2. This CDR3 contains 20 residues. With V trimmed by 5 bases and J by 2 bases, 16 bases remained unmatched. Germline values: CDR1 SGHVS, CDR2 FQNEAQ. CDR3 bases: TGTGCCAGCAGCCCCGGACTAGCGGGGGCCTCAAGACTATTCACAGATACGCAGTATTTT. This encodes CASSPGLAGASRLFTDTQYF.

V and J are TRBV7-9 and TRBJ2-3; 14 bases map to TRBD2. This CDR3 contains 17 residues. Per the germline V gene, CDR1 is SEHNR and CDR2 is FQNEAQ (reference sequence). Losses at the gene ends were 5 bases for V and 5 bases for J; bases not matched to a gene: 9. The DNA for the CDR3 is TGTGCCAGCAGCCCCGGGACTAGCGGGAGTTGGATAGATACGCAGTATTTT. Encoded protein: CASSPGTSGSWIDTQYF.

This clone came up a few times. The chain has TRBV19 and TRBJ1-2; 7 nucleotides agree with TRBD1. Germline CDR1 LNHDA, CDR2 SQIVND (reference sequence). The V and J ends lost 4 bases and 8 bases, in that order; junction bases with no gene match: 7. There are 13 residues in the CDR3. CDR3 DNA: TGTGCCAGTAGTACCGGGACAGTCAACGGCTACACCTTC. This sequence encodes CASSTGTVNGYTF.

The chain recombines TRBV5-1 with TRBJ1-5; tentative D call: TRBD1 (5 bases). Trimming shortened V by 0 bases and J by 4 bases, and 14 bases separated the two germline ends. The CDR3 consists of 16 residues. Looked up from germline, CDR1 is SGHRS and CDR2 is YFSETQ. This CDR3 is CASSLVVGGRNQPQHF. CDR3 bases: TGCGCCAGCAGCTTGGTAGTCGGGGGAAGGAATCAGCCCCAGCATTTT.